A selection of T cell receptor beta chains follows, all from one sample in a study of Ad26.COV2.S vaccination and SARS-CoV-2 variants. Clones were sequenced by immunoSEQ multiplex PCR, and TCRdb holds only the in-frame ones, with some missing. The table records some 350,000 clones, roughly 94% of them present only once. The sequences come from peripheral blood, collected after recovery from COVID-19. The receptors were gathered from a human donor who had recovered from COVID-19. Both conserved end residues are part of each CDR3. D genes are given only for firm matches. The size field is filled for only some rows; it gives once, few, many or a size class.

TRBV4-3	-	14	-	TRBJ1-4	TGCGCCAGCAGCGCATTTAGGGAAGGAGAAAAACTGTTTTTT	CASSAFREGEKLFF
TRBV5-6	once	15	-	TRBJ1-5	TGTGCCAGCAAAATGGGGGGCAGGGAGGATCAGCCCCAGCATTTT	CASKMGGREDQPQHF
TRBV2	-	13	-	TRBJ1-2	TGTGCCAGCCGAGACAGAGCCCACTATGGCTACACCTTC	CASRDRAHYGYTF
TRBV7-8	-	11	-	TRBJ2-7	TGTGCCAGCAGCTTAAAGTATCAACAGTACTTC	CASSLKYQQYF
TRBV9	few	11	-	TRBJ1-3	TGTGCCAGCAGCGTTGGAAACACCATATATTTT	CASSVGNTIYF
TRBV4-1	-	15	-	TRBJ2-7	TGCGCCAGCAGCCCTACTCCTGGGGCTGTCTACGAGCAGTACTTC	CASSPTPGAVYEQYF
TRBV6-5	-	15	-	TRBJ1-6	TGTGCCAGCATTCCCAGGACGGGAAGGGGATCACCCCTCCACTTT	CASIPRTGRGSPLHF
TRBV7-3	-	15	-	TRBJ1-4	TGTGCCAGCAGCTTAAATGGGGGGAGTAATGAAAAACTGTTTTTT	CASSLNGGSNEKLFF
TRBV7-8	-	17	TRBD1	TRBJ2-1	TGTGCCAGCAGCTTCTATCAGGACAGGGCGAGATACAATGAGCAGTTCTTC	CASSFYQDRARYNEQFF
TRBV5-8	-	16	TRBD1	TRBJ1-5	TGTGCCAGCAGGACCACAGGGGCCGAAAGCAATCAGCCCCAGCATTTT	CASRTTGAESNQPQHF
TRBV7-8	-	12	-	TRBJ1-3	TGTGCCAGCAGCTTGTCTGGAAACACCATATATTTT	CASSLSGNTIYF
TRBV11-2	-	14	-	TRBJ1-5	TGTGCCAGCAGTCCTCAGGGAATTATGGAGCCCCAGCATTTT	CASSPQGIMEPQHF
TRBV3-1/TRBV3-2	-	16	TRBD1	TRBJ1-2	TGTGCCAGCAGCCCCGGGGGGAAGACAGGGTGGATTGGCTACACCTTC	CASSPGGKTGWIGYTF
TRBV29-1	-	13	-	TRBJ1-2	TGCAGCGTTCTGCTAGGGCCCCTGCTTGGCTACACCTTC	CSVLLGPLLGYTF
TRBV19	-	16	-	TRBJ1-4	TGTGCCAGTAGTATTCCGGACGAGGTTTTGCGAGAAAAACTGTTTTTT	CASSIPDEVLREKLFF
TRBV3-1/TRBV3-2	once	13	-	TRBJ2-1	TGTGCCAGCAGGCTATCCGGCCATCGAGGGCAGTTCTTC	CASRLSGHRGQFF
TRBV5-4	-	14	TRBD1	TRBJ2-1	TGTGCCAGCAGCTCGGACAGGGGGCGAGATGAGCAGTTCTTC	CASSSDRGRDEQFF
TRBV7-9	-	11	-	TRBJ1-3	TGTGCCTTCCAGGTGGGAAACACCATATATTTT	CAFQVGNTIYF
TRBV9	-	12	TRBD2	TRBJ2-3	TGTGCCAGCAGCGCGGGACTAAATACGCAGTATTTT	CASSAGLNTQYF
TRBV10-3	-	12	-	TRBJ1-3	TGTGCCATCAGTCTGGAGGGGGTGGCCATATATTTT	CAISLEGVAIYF
TRBV6-5	few	13	-	TRBJ1-1	TGTGCCAGCAGCACCACAGGGAACACTGAAGCTTTCTTT	CASSTTGNTEAFF
TRBV9	few	15	TRBD2	TRBJ2-5	TGTGCCAGCAGCGAGAATCCGACTAGCGAGGGGACCCAGTACTTC	CASSENPTSEGTQYF
TRBV6-4	-	18	TRBD2	TRBJ2-3	TGTGCCAGCAGCCAACTAGCGGGGGGCCTTACTAGCACAGATACGCAGTATTTT	CASSQLAGGLTSTDTQYF
TRBV6-5	-	15	-	TRBJ1-2	TGTGCCAGCACCCCCACAGGGAACGCTAACTATGGCTACACCTTC	CASTPTGNANYGYTF
TRBV23-1	-	14	-	TRBJ1-2	TGCGCCAGCAGTCACCGTGAGGGGTTTGGAGGCTACACCTTC	CASSHREGFGGYTF
TRBV3-1/TRBV3-2	-	13	-	TRBJ1-1	TGTGCCAGCAGCCAAAGCCCAGTCAGTGAAGCTTTCTTT	CASSQSPVSEAFF
TRBV19	-	14	TRBD1	TRBJ1-4	TGTGCCAGTAGTACCGACAGGGGGTTGGTGGAACTGTTTTTT	CASSTDRGLVELFF
TRBV6-6	-	16	-	TRBJ1-3	TGTGCCAGCAGTTACTCGAGCCCGACCTCTGGAAACACCATATATTTT	CASSYSSPTSGNTIYF
TRBV5-6	-	13	TRBD2	TRBJ2-3	TGTGCCAGCAGCCAGACTAGCACTCATCCGCAGTATTTT	CASSQTSTHPQYF
TRBV29-1	-	15	TRBD2	TRBJ2-3	TGCAGCGTTGATTCGGGGGGGGCCGTGGGAGATACGCAGTATTTT	CSVDSGGAVGDTQYF
TRBV5-1	-	15	TRBD1	TRBJ2-1	TGCGCCAGCAGCTTGTTAGGACAGGTAAACAATGAGCAGTTCTTC	CASSLLGQVNNEQFF
TRBV9	-	15	-	TRBJ2-7	TGTGCCAGCAGCGCCGGGGAGGGGGCTGGCTACGAGCAGTACTTC	CASSAGEGAGYEQYF